The 8 T cell receptor beta chains below all came from one sample that was sequenced in a study of cytomegalovirus exposure and HLA in healthy donors. The PCR employed 60 Vbeta primers together with 13 Jbeta primers. Clones were sequenced by immunoSEQ multiplex PCR, and TCRdb holds only the in-frame ones, with some missing. Of around 150,000 clones in the sample, 75% to 85% were seen once. Sample: PBMCs. The receptors derive from a woman aged 50 to 60 in good health and CMV-seropositive.

Turning to this clone: Additional DNA sequences in this sample encode the identical CDR3. The chain is built from TRBV7-2 and TRBJ1-2; 9 bases map to TRBD1. The CDR3 is 14 residues long. The V and J ends lost 3 bases and 4 bases, in that order; junction bases with no gene match: 3. The germline gives CDR1 SGHTA, CDR2 FQGNSA. This CDR3 is CASSLGTGSYGYTF. In DNA form, the CDR3 reads TGTGCCAGCAGCTTGGGGACAGGGAGCTATGGCTACACCTTC.

The rearrangement joins TRBV19 to TRBJ1-3; D is undetermined. This CDR3 spans 13 amino acids. Trimming removed 10 bases from V and 1 base from J, with 11 bases in between. Germline lookup yields CDR1 LNHDA and CDR2 SQIVND (reference sequence). The CDR3 sequence: CATSGRSGNTIYF. Here the CDR3 DNA reads TGTGCCACCTCGGGGAGATCTGGAAACACCATATATTTT.

This chain uses TRBV5-1 with TRBJ1-3, with TRBD1 as a possible D gene (6 bases). V gave up 0 bases and J gave up 0 bases, with 13 bases separating them. Germline V gene lookup returns CDR1 SGHRS and CDR2 YFSETQ. The CDR3 has 17 amino acids. Here the CDR3 DNA reads TGCGCCAGCAGCTTGGCGGGGGGCGAATTCTCTGGAAACACCATATATTTT. It is translated as CASSLAGGEFSGNTIYF.

The rearrangement joins TRBV5-1 to TRBJ1-2, with D maybe TRBD1 (5 bases). Per the germline V gene, CDR1 is SGHRS and CDR2 is YFSETQ. Trimming removed 0 bases from V and 4 bases from J, with 7 bases in between. The CDR3 contains 13 residues. CDR3 sequence (DNA): TGCGCCAGCAGCTTGGACAGGATCTATGGCTACACCTTC. Protein sequence: CASSLDRIYGYTF.

This chain connects TRBV5-1 to TRBJ1-1, with 8 bases matching TRBD1. There are 15 residues in the CDR3. V lost 2 bases to trimming and J lost 4 bases; unmatched junction nucleotides: 7. CDR1 is SGHRS and CDR2 is YFSETQ in the germline V gene. The CDR3 loop reads CASSFNQGAVTEAFF. The CDR3 region has the DNA TGCGCCAGCAGCTTTAACCAGGGGGCTGTCACTGAAGCTTTCTTT.

This sequence joins TRBV14 and TRBJ2-1; D gene unclear. Germline V lookup: CDR1 SGHDN, CDR2 FVKESK. Trimming cost V 1 base and J 10 bases, with 8 bases left between them. There are 12 residues in the CDR3. CDR3: CASSQGGGEQFF. The DNA for the CDR3 is TGTGCCAGCAGCCAAGGAGGTGGGGAGCAGTTCTTC.

This clone has more than one count but fewer than ten. The V call is TRBV28, the J call TRBJ1-5; D may be TRBD1 (5 bases). This CDR3 comprises 15 residues. Trimming removed 3 bases at V and 3 bases at J, with 12 bases between. The germline gives CDR1 MDHEN, CDR2 SYDVKM. The CDR3 protein is CASSFGTDTNQPQHF. DNA of the CDR3: TGTGCCAGCAGTTTCGGCACGGACACCAATCAGCCCCAGCATTTT.

The chain links TRBV7-2 to TRBJ2-5, with TRBD2 identical over 10 bases. Germline CDR1 SGHTA, CDR2 FQGNSA. V lost 4 bases and J lost 1; bases outside the gene matches: 3. This CDR3 spans 15 amino acids. The CDR3, as DNA: TGTGCCAGCAGCTCTGGACTAGCGGTCCAAGAGACCCAGTACTTC. Its translation is CASSSGLAVQETQYF. Using reference TRBV7-2 and TRBJ2-5 for the parts outside the CDR3, the full variable domain is GAGVSQSPSNKVTEKGKDVELRCDPISGHTALYWYRQSLGQGLEFLIYFQGNSAPDKSGLPSDRFSAERTGGSVSTLTIQRTQQEDSAVYLCASSSGLAVQETQYFGPGTRLLVL.